The TCR beta chain under discussion was sequenced for a study of vaccination effects on CD4 cells after COVID-19. The ViraFEST assay expanded antigen-specific CD4+ T cells with viral peptide pools before sequencing. It was after approximately 11 days of culture that CD4+ T cells were isolated. Produced via immunoSEQ multiplex PCR; TCRdb's table is partial and in-frame only. The data contain about 11,000 clones, just under 75% of them singletons. Regarding this clone: What it binds is unknown.

Sample: CD4+ T cells from PBMCs cultured with HCoV-229E spike peptides, taken before COVID-19 vaccination. The receptor was derived from a human donor who received a COVID-19 vaccine.

As DNA, the CDR3 is TGCAGCGTCCGACACGTTATCCAAGAGACCCAGTACTTC. Protein sequence: CSVRHVIQETQYF. This chain joins TRBV29-1 and TRBJ2-5, with D uncertain. V lost 6 bases and J 1 base, leaving 12 bases between the germline ends. CDR3 length: 13 residues. Germline lookup yields CDR1 SQVTM and CDR2 ANQGSEA.